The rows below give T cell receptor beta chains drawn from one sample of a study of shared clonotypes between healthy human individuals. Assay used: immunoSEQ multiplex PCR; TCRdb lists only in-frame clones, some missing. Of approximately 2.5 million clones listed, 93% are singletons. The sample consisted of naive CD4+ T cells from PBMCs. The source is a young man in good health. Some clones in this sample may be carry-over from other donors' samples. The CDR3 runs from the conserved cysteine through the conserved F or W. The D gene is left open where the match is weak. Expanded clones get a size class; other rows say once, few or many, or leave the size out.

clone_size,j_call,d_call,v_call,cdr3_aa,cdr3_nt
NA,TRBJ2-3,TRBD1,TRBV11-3,CASSRSGQGTDTQYF,TGTGCCAGCAGCCGCTCGGGACAGGGAACAGATACGCAGTATTTT
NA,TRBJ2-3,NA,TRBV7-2,CASSPYGTPNTQYF,TGTGCCAGCAGCCCGTATGGGACTCCCAATACGCAGTATTTT
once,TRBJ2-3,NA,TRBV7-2,CASSPLADTQYF,TGTGCCAGCAGCCCCTTGGCAGATACGCAGTATTTT
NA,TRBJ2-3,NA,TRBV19,CATGSLRGLSDTDTQYF,TGTGCCACCGGATCGTTGCGGGGGCTCTCGGACACAGATACGCAGTATTTT
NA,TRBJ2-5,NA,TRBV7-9,CASTLGASTPQETQYF,TGTGCCAGCACCTTGGGGGCATCAACTCCCCAAGAGACCCAGTACTTC
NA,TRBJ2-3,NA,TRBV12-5,CASGTDSADTQYF,TGTGCTAGTGGTACGGACAGCGCAGATACGCAGTATTTT
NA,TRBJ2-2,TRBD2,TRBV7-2,CASSRGLAGAGGTGELFF,TGTGCCAGCAGCCGGGGACTAGCGGGAGCTGGGGGCACCGGGGAGCTGTTTTTT
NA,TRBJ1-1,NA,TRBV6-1,CASRRGRESEAFF,TGTGCCAGCAGACGGGGCAGGGAATCCGAAGCTTTCTTT
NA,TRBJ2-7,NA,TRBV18,CASSPQGRANEQYF,TGTGCCAGCTCACCCCAGGGGAGGGCCAACGAGCAGTACTTC
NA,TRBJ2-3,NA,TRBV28,CASSTRTTDTQYF,TGTGCCAGCAGTACCAGGACCACAGATACGCAGTATTTT
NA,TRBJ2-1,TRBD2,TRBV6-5,CASSWTSGPYNEQFF,TGTGCCAGCAGTTGGACTAGCGGGCCATACAATGAGCAGTTCTTC
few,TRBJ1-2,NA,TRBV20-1,CSAMGFHGYTF,TGCAGTGCTATGGGATTCCATGGCTACACCTTC
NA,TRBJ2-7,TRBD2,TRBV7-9,CASSLAGAYEQYF,TGTGCCAGCAGCCTAGCGGGAGCGTACGAGCAGTACTTC
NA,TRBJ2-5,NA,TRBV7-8,CASSFGPPETQYF,TGTGCCAGCAGCTTCGGACCGCCAGAGACCCAGTACTTC
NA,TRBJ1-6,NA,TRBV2,CARRQGRDSPLHF,TGTGCCCGTCGTCAGGGTAGAGATTCACCCCTCCACTTT
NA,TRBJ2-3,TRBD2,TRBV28,CASSFGLGPSTDTQYF,TGTGCCAGCAGTTTTGGACTAGGCCCTAGCACAGATACGCAGTATTTT
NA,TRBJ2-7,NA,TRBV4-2,CASSYRDGSSYEQYF,TGTGCCAGCAGCTACCGGGACGGTAGCTCCTACGAGCAGTACTTC
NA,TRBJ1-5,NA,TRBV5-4,CASSNGVESGSNQPQHF,TGTGCCAGCAGCAATGGGGTCGAGTCAGGGAGCAATCAGCCCCAGCATTTT
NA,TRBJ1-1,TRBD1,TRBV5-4,CASSADRDKAFF,TGTGCCAGCAGCGCGGACAGGGACAAAGCTTTCTTT
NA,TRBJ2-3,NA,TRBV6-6,CASSKRQSTDTQYF,TGTGCCAGCAGCAAGAGACAGAGCACAGATACGCAGTATTTT
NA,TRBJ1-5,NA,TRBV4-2,CASSQDSEQYSNQPQHF,TGTGCCAGCAGCCAAGATAGTGAACAGTATAGCAATCAGCCCCAGCATTTT
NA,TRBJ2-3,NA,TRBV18,CASSPPRQGSTDTQYF,TGTGCCAGCTCACCACCGAGGCAGGGCAGCACAGATACGCAGTATTTT
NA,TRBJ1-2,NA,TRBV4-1,CASSQGEQGPGYTF,TGCGCCAGCAGCCAAGGGGAACAGGGACCTGGCTACACCTTC
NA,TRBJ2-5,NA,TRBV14,CASSHIGGSGQETQYF,TGTGCCAGCAGTCACATAGGGGGTAGTGGCCAAGAGACCCAGTACTTC
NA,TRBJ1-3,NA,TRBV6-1,CASSESVGRGNSGNTIYF,TGTGCCAGCAGTGAATCGGTTGGGAGAGGGAACTCTGGAAACACCATATATTTT
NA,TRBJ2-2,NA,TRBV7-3,CASSGVWGANTGELFF,TGTGCCAGCAGCGGCGTTTGGGGTGCGAACACCGGGGAGCTGTTTTTT
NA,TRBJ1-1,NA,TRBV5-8,CASSSWGGPYTEAFF,TGTGCCAGCAGCTCCTGGGGGGGGCCTTACACTGAAGCTTTCTTT
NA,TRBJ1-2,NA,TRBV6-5,CASSKDRLGQGYTF,TGTGCCAGCAGTAAAGACAGGCTGGGGCAGGGCTACACCTTC